This passage covers 3 T cell receptor beta chains from one sample sequenced in a study of spatial heterogeneity in lung cancer. One entry per CDR3 protein, called by TCRdb with MiXCR from the 5' RACE reads. The sample has approximately 8,000 distinct CDR3 sequences; about 10% are singletons. Points from the study as a whole: Tracking of tumor mutation counts was seen in expanded intratumoral alpha and beta TCR counts.

These receptors have no known antigen. Stated time point: sample taken at primary tumor resection. The sample consisted of lung tumor tissue, taken at surgery. These receptors all come from a male donor with early-stage non-small cell lung cancer.

By share, this clonotype ranks as medium-sized. Written as DNA, the CDR3 is TGTGCCAGCAGTTCCGACAGGGGGATTTTCCAGCCCCAGCATTTT. This codes for CASSSDRGIFQPQHF. The chain has TRBV27 and TRBJ1-5; 9 nucleotides agree with TRBD1. The CDR3 is made up of 15 amino acids. Trimming took 4 bases from V and 7 from J; bases not matched to a gene: 8. Germline values: CDR1 MNHEY, CDR2 SMNVEV (reference sequence).

This clonotype was seen ten or more times. The chain joins TRBV18 to TRBJ1-1, with D unresolved. V lost 4 bases and J 0 bases, leaving 3 bases between the germline ends. The CDR3 totals 12 residues. Germline V gives CDR1 KGHSH, CDR2 LQKENI. This CDR3 reads CASSQVNTEAFF. The CDR3 coding sequence is TGTGCCAGCTCACAGGTGAACACTGAAGCTTTCTTT.

This clonotype was counted at least ten times. The chain uses TRBV20-1 and TRBJ2-1; 12 nucleotides match TRBD2. V lost 0 bases to trimming and J lost 5 bases; unmatched junction nucleotides: 11. The CDR3 sequence is 18 residues long. CDR1 and CDR2 (germline): DFQATT, SNEGSKA (reference sequence). The CDR3 reads CSARDASGGARLDNEQFF. CDR3 in DNA: TGCAGTGCTAGAGACGCTAGCGGGGGGGCCAGGCTGGACAATGAGCAGTTCTTC.